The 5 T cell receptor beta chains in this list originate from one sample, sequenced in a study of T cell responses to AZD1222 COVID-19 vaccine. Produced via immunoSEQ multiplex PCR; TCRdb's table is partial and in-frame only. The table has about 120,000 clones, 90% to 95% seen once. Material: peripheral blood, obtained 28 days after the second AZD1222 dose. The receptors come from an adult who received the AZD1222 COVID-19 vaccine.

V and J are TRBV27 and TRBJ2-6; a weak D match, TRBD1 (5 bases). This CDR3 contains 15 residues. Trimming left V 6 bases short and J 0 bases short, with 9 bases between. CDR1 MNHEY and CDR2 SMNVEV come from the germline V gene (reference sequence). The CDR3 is CASRKQASGANVLTF. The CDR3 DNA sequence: TGTGCCAGCAGGAAACAGGCCTCTGGGGCCAACGTCCTGACTTTC.

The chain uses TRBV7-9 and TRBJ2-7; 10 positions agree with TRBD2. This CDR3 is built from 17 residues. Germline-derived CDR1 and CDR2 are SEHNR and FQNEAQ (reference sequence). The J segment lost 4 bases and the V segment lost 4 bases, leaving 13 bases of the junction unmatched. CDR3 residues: CASSSPRPSGSGYEQYF. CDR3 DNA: TGTGCCAGCAGCTCCCCCCGACCTAGCGGGAGCGGTTACGAGCAGTACTTC. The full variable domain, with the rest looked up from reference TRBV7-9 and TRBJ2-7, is DTGVSQNPRHKITKRGQNVTFRCDPISEHNRLYWYRQTLGQGPEFLTYFQNEAQLEKSRLLSDRFSAERPKGSFSTLEIQRTEQGDSAMYLCASSSPRPSGSGYEQYFGPGTRLTVT.

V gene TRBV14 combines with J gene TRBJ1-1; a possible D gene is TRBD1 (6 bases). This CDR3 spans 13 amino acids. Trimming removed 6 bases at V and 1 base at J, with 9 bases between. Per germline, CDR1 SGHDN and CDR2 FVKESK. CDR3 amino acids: CASSRTENTEAFF. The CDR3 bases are TGTGCCAGCAGTCGGACAGAGAACACTGAAGCTTTCTTT.

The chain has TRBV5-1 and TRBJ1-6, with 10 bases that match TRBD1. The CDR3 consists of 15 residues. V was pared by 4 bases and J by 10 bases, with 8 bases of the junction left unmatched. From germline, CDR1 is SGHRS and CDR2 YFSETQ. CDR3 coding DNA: TGCGCCAGCAGCACCGGGACAGGGGAGCGATCACCCCTCCACTTT. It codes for CASSTGTGERSPLHF.

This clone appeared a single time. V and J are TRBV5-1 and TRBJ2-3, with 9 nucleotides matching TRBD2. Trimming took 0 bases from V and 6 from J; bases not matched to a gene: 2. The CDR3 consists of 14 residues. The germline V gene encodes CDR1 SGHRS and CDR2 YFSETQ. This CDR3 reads CASSLGGGADTQYF. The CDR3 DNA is TGCGCCAGCAGCTTGGGCGGGGGGGCCGATACGCAGTATTTT.